The sequence of this TCR beta chain was determined in a study of T cells expressing NK-cell markers. This CDR3 has 17 amino acids. Germline CDR1 reads SGDLS; CDR2 reads YYNGEE. TCRdb re-analyzed the 5' RACE reads; it lists each CDR3 protein once, without DNA. The sample table sets out 400,000 to 450,000 distinct CDR3 sequences. The TCR sequence derives from a woman between 18 and 70 years old in good health. The material sequenced was blood T cells: a sorted CD56 or NKG2C T cell subset, CD4+ or CD8+ T cells, or bulk PBMC T cells (not recorded which). The chain recombines TRBV9 with TRBJ2-5; absent DNA, TCRdb's TRBD2 call cannot be checked. The CDR3 is CASSVAPGLAGEETQYF.